These T cell receptor beta chains were read from a single sample in a study of cytomegalovirus exposure and HLA in healthy donors. Using immunoSEQ multiplex PCR, the repertoire was profiled, and TCRdb retains in-frame clones only, with some absent. The sample has about 170,000 clones, around 62% seen once. Sequences were obtained from PBMCs. These receptors were taken from a man in his forties in good health and CMV-seronegative. Each CDR3 is given with its conserved first and last residue. A D gene is named only where the DNA matches it firmly. Clone size appears in some rows only: once, few, many, or a class for an expanded clone.

cdr3_length d_call j_call v_call clone_size cdr3_aa cdr3_nt
17 TRBD1 TRBJ1-3 TRBV2 - CASSTGTGLGAGNTIYF TGTGCCAGCAGTACCGGGACAGGGCTTGGCGCTGGAAACACCATATATTTT
16 - TRBJ2-1 TRBV19 once CASSDVLLAAEKEQFF TGTGCCAGTAGCGATGTTTTGTTAGCGGCGGAAAAAGAGCAGTTCTTC
15 TRBD1 TRBJ1-2 TRBV29-1 - CSPSRAGGAQDGYAF TGCAGCCCGAGCCGGGCAGGGGGAGCCCAGGATGGCTACGCCTTC
16 TRBD2 TRBJ2-3 TRBV4-1 few CASSQDGAGYTDTQYF TGCGCCAGCAGCCAAGATGGAGCGGGGTACACAGATACGCAGTATTTT
15 TRBD2 TRBJ2-3 TRBV5-1 few CASSSGSGRPDTQYF TGCGCCAGCAGCTCCGGAAGCGGGAGACCAGATACGCAGTATTTT
14 - TRBJ2-5 TRBV7-3 - CASSLGGASKTQYF TGTGCCAGCAGCTTAGGGGGGGCCAGCAAGACCCAGTACTTC
14 - TRBJ1-4 TRBV5-6 - CASSPRGTREKLFF TGTGCCAGCAGTCCCCGGGGGACCAGGGAAAAACTGTTTTTT
12 - TRBJ2-7 TRBV30 - CAWSAPGYEQYF TGTGCCTGGAGTGCCCCCGGGTACGAGCAGTACTTC
15 TRBD1 TRBJ1-3 TRBV6-1 once CASRTGGSSGNTIYF TGTGCCAGCAGGACAGGGGGATCCTCTGGAAACACCATATATTTT
18 TRBD1 TRBJ1-2 TRBV27 - CASSLSHSTGTLNYGYTF TGTGCCAGCAGTTTATCCCATTCGACAGGGACGCTGAACTATGGCTACACCTTC
15 - TRBJ2-1 TRBV2 - CASRPRQQSYNEQFF TGTGCCAGCAGACCAAGGCAACAGTCCTACAATGAGCAGTTCTTC
16 - TRBJ1-2 TRBV6-4 - CASSALGGQPLYGYTF TGTGCCAGCAGTGCCCTCGGTGGGCAGCCCCTCTATGGCTACACCTTC
15 TRBD1 TRBJ1-6 TRBV19 - CASSSGRGHNSPLHF TGTGCCAGTAGTAGCGGCAGGGGGCATAATTCACCCCTCCACTTT
15 TRBD2 TRBJ2-3 TRBV19 - CASSSLPGGSDTQYF TGTGCCAGTAGCTCCCTTCCGGGGGGATCAGATACGCAGTATTTT
15 - TRBJ2-5 TRBV18 - CASSPRSRGGETQYF TGTGCCAGCTCACCACGAAGCCGAGGGGGAGAGACCCAGTACTTC
13 - TRBJ2-5 TRBV5-4 - CASSLARQETQYF TGTGCCAGCAGCTTGGCCAGACAAGAGACCCAGTACTTC
15 - TRBJ1-2 TRBV6-1 few CASSNQLLQGYGYTF TGTGCCAGCAGTAATCAACTACTCCAGGGCTATGGCTACACCTTC
15 TRBD1 TRBJ1-1 TRBV9 - CASSAPGQGDTEAFF TGTGCCAGCAGCGCCCCGGGACAGGGAGACACTGAAGCTTTCTTT
16 TRBD2 TRBJ2-5 TRBV10-2 - CASSEWGTGGQETQYF TGCGCCAGCAGTGAGTGGGGGACGGGGGGCCAAGAGACCCAGTACTTC
16 - TRBJ2-1 TRBV9 - CASRPRDTWGGDEQFF TGTGCCAGCCGCCCTCGGGACACTTGGGGCGGTGATGAGCAGTTCTTC
13 TRBD1 TRBJ1-1 TRBV30 few CAWLGMGDRVAFF TGTGCCTGGTTGGGCATGGGGGACAGGGTGGCTTTCTTT
16 - TRBJ2-1 TRBV4-3 few CASSQEIVSSGNEQFF TGCGCCAGCAGCCAAGAGATCGTGTCATCGGGGAATGAGCAGTTCTTC
14 TRBD1 TRBJ2-1 TRBV6-1 - CASTDRASYNEQFF TGTGCCAGCACCGACAGGGCGTCCTACAATGAGCAGTTCTTC
18 TRBD2 TRBJ2-1 TRBV7-9 - CSSSLGRGLAGVGNEQFF TGTTCCAGCAGCTTAGGGAGGGGACTAGCGGGAGTCGGCAATGAGCAGTTCTTC
16 TRBD1 TRBJ2-6 TRBV29-1 - CSVKKTGGSGANVLTF TGCAGCGTTAAGAAAACAGGGGGGTCTGGGGCCAACGTCCTGACTTTC
15 TRBD2 TRBJ2-5 TRBV11-3 - CASSSGTRPSVTQYF TGTGCCAGCAGCTCCGGGACTAGGCCGTCGGTGACCCAGTACTTC
16 - TRBJ2-2 TRBV7-2 - CASSLAATPNTGELFF TGTGCCAGCAGCTTAGCGGCGACACCGAACACCGGGGAGCTGTTTTTT
12 - TRBJ2-7 TRBV5-1 - CASSETGTEQYF TGCGCCAGCAGCGAAACAGGGACCGAGCAGTACTTC
14 TRBD1 TRBJ2-7 TRBV4-2 once CASSPSRDRLEQYF TGTGCCAGCAGCCCCAGTCGGGACAGGCTCGAGCAGTACTTC